The 23 T cell receptor beta chains reported below all come from one sample, sequenced in a study of shared clonotypes between healthy human individuals. Sequencing used immunoSEQ multiplex PCR; TCRdb keeps in-frame clones, though not all of them. This sample has fewer than 2.5 million clones, with 93% found just once. The sample taken for sequencing was naive CD4+ T cells from PBMCs. Regarding subset: CD45RA+ positively selected. The receptors shown here come from a man between 18 and 35 years old in good health. Some clones in this sample may be carry-over from other donors' samples.

The chain joins TRBV27 to TRBJ2-6; D remains unclear. V lost 7 bases and J 4 bases, leaving 14 bases between the germline ends. Germline loops: CDR1 MNHEY, CDR2 SMNVEV (reference sequence). CDR3 length equals 15 residues. The CDR3 coding sequence is TGTGCCAGCACCGCCGGTTCGACCGGGGCCAACGTCCTGACTTTC. The encoded protein is CASTAGSTGANVLTF. The full variable domain, completed using reference TRBV27 and TRBJ2-6, is EAQVTQNPRYLITVTGKKLTVTCSQNMNHEYMSWYRQDPGLGLRQIYYSMNVEVTDKGDVPEGYKVSRKEKRNFPLILESPSPNQTSLYFCASTAGSTGANVLTFGAGSRLTVL.

Here the CDR3 reads CATHKGAEPDTQYF. CDR3 nucleotides: TGTGCCACCCACAAAGGGGCAGAACCAGATACGCAGTATTTT. This chain joins TRBV15 and TRBJ2-3, with D tentatively TRBD1 (5 bases). Trimming took off 8 bases at V and 4 bases at J, with 16 bases between the two ends. Germline CDR1 and CDR2: LNHNV and YYDKDF (reference sequence). The CDR3 is 14 amino acids.

This chain joins TRBV30 and TRBJ2-1; D ambiguous. CDR1 is GTSNPN and CDR2 is SVGIG in the germline V gene (reference sequence). This CDR3 region has 12 residues. Trimming removed 0 bases at V and 6 bases at J, with 6 bases between. Here the CDR3 DNA reads TGTGCCTGGAGTGTCTTCGGCAATGAGCAGTTCTTC. The encoded protein is CAWSVFGNEQFF.

J is TRBJ1-2 and V is TRBV27; 8 positions match TRBD1. There are 13 residues in the CDR3. With V trimmed by 8 bases and J by 2 bases, 4 bases remained unmatched. Per germline, CDR1 MNHEY and CDR2 SMNVEV (reference sequence). The CDR3: CASGRTGNYGYTF. Here the CDR3 DNA reads TGTGCCAGCGGGCGGACAGGGAACTATGGCTACACCTTC.

This clone was observed once. The V and J genes are TRBV28 and TRBJ2-7, with D possibly matching TRBD2 (7 bases). This CDR3 comprises 13 residues. V was pared by 5 bases and J by 6 bases, with 14 bases between. Per germline, CDR1 MDHEN and CDR2 SYDVKM. CDR3 bases: TGTGCCAGCAGTACCCCCCGGGGGGCCGAGCAGTACTTC. This encodes CASSTPRGAEQYF.

This clone was recorded a few times. V and J are TRBV30 and TRBJ1-2, with 7 bases lining up with TRBD1. The germline gives CDR1 GTSNPN, CDR2 SVGIG (reference sequence). The junction had 6 bases not matched to a gene; V was cut back by 3 bases and J by 5 bases. The CDR3 is 13 amino acids. CDR3 sequence: CAWRGQVQYGYTF. CDR3 nucleotide sequence: TGTGCCTGGAGAGGACAGGTTCAGTATGGCTACACCTTC.

The J gene is TRBJ1-1, the V gene TRBV27; a possible D gene is TRBD1 (6 bases). The CDR3 covers 13 residues. Germline values: CDR1 MNHEY, CDR2 SMNVEV (reference sequence). Deletions cut 3 bases from V and 4 bases from J, with 9 bases between. Written as DNA, the CDR3 is TGTGCCAGCAGTTTCGGCAGGGGCACTGAAGCTTTCTTT. Translated: CASSFGRGTEAFF.

The CDR3 is CASSQGSGALYNEQFF. The CDR3 DNA is TGCGCCAGCAGCCAAGGAAGCGGAGCCCTCTACAATGAGCAGTTCTTC. This chain connects TRBV5-1 to TRBJ2-1; a weak D match, TRBD2 (5 bases). V lost 4 bases and J lost 3, with 17 bases in between. The germline V gene has CDR1 SGHRS and CDR2 YFSETQ. CDR3 length: 16 residues.

The chain is built from TRBV11-3 and TRBJ2-1; TRBD2 matches at 8 bases. The CDR3 contains 17 residues. Germline V gives CDR1 SGHNT, CDR2 YENEEA. The V segment lost 5 bases and the J segment 1 base; nucleotides outside the gene matches: 10. CDR3 sequence: CASSRVVAGGSYNEQFF. The CDR3, as DNA: TGTGCCAGCAGCAGGGTTGTTGCGGGAGGTTCCTACAATGAGCAGTTCTTC.

This chain joins TRBV27 and TRBJ2-1; the match to TRBD1 covers 9 bases. Germline V gene lookup returns CDR1 MNHEY and CDR2 SMNVEV (reference sequence). The CDR3 is 16 amino acids. V lost 6 bases to trimming and J lost 2 bases; unmatched junction nucleotides: 8. This chain's CDR3 is CASSRRDRDAYNEQFF. DNA for the CDR3: TGTGCCAGCAGCCGAAGGGACAGGGACGCCTACAATGAGCAGTTCTTC.

The chain has TRBV29-1 and TRBJ2-3, with D hard to call. The CDR3 contains 12 residues. Germline V lookup: CDR1 SQVTM, CDR2 ANQGSEA. Trimming pared 3 bases from V and 8 bases from J, leaving 12 bases between. CDR3 loop: CSVDLYLGTQYF. The CDR3 nucleotides are TGCAGCGTTGACTTGTACCTGGGTACGCAGTATTTT.

Details on this clone: This same CDR3 is encoded by further DNA sequences in the sample. The genes are TRBV28 and TRBJ1-1; D gene ambiguous. Trimming left V 2 bases short and J 0 bases short, with 4 bases between. CDR3 length equals 13 residues. Per the germline V gene, CDR1 is MDHEN and CDR2 is SYDVKM. The chain's CDR3 is CASSLGMNTEAFF. As DNA, the CDR3 is TGTGCCAGCAGTTTAGGGATGAACACTGAAGCTTTCTTT.

This clone came up a few times. V is TRBV5-1 and J is TRBJ1-1; no reliable D call. Germline CDR1 is SGHRS and CDR2 is YFSETQ. V was clipped by 4 bases and J by 1 base, with 11 bases between them. This CDR3 contains 14 residues. CDR3 bases: TGCGCCAGCAGCGGACGGACCGAGAACACTGAAGCTTTCTTT. It specifies CASSGRTENTEAFF.

The genes are TRBV11-2 and TRBJ1-1; 9 bases fit TRBD1. The junction had 8 bases not matched to a gene; V was cut back by 6 bases and J by 3 bases. This CDR3 contains 15 residues. Germline V lookup: CDR1 SGHAT, CDR2 FQNNGV. The CDR3 DNA reads as TGTGCCAGCAGGAAAATACAGGGGGCGGACACTGAAGCTTTCTTT. Translating it yields CASRKIQGADTEAFF.

The genes are TRBV27 and TRBJ2-7; D remains unclear. CDR3 size: 11 residues. Trimming took off 8 bases at V and 4 bases at J, with 9 bases between the two ends. The germline gives CDR1 MNHEY, CDR2 SMNVEV (reference sequence). CDR3 sequence (DNA): TGTGCCAGCTCGATGGGGTACGAGCAGTACTTC. Residues: CASSMGYEQYF.

This chain links TRBV7-9 with TRBJ2-7; 7 nucleotides match TRBD1. J gave up 7 bases and V 1 base, and 10 bases lay outside the gene matches. There are 15 residues in the CDR3. Germline values: CDR1 SEHNR, CDR2 FQNEAQ (reference sequence). The CDR3 loop is CASSLVVGRGYEQYF. CDR3 coding DNA: TGTGCCAGCAGCTTAGTCGTGGGCAGGGGGTATGAGCAGTACTTC.

This sequence joins TRBV7-2 and TRBJ2-1; D gene unclear. CDR1 is SGHTA and CDR2 is FQGNSA in the germline V gene. There are 15 residues in the CDR3. The ends were cut back, 1 base at V and 12 bases at J, with 19 bases in the middle. CDR3 region: CASSLEDAAPLRQFF. CDR3 bases: TGTGCCAGCAGCTTAGAGGACGCGGCTCCACTTCGGCAGTTCTTC. The full variable domain, its missing parts supplied by reference TRBV7-2 and TRBJ2-1, is GAGVSQSPSNKVTEKGKDVELRCDPISGHTALYWYRQSLGQGLEFLIYFQGNSAPDKSGLPSDRFSAERTGGSVSTLTIQRTQQEDSAVYLCASSLEDAAPLRQFFGPGTRLTVL.

The chain carries TRBV19 and TRBJ1-4, with TRBD1 matching over 10 bases. The CDR3 sequence is 16 residues long. Germline V gives CDR1 LNHDA, CDR2 SQIVND (reference sequence). Losses at the gene ends were 3 bases for V and 6 bases for J; bases not matched to a gene: 7. The CDR3 region is CASSIGTGEVHEKLFF. CDR3 DNA: TGTGCCAGTAGTATCGGGACAGGGGAGGTTCATGAAAAACTGTTTTTT. The variable domain in full, with the rest retrieved from reference TRBV19 and TRBJ1-4, is DGGITQSPKYLFRKEGQNVTLSCEQNLNHDAMYWYRQDPGQGLRLIYYSQIVNDFQKGDIAEGYSVSREKKESFPLTVTSAQKNPTAFYLCASSIGTGEVHEKLFFGSGTQLSVL.

The chain joins TRBV9 to TRBJ2-3; 10 positions match TRBD2. Germline assignment: CDR1 SGDLS and CDR2 YYNGEE. The CDR3 is 17 amino acids. The V gene end was trimmed by 1 base and the J gene end by 4 bases; junction bases not matched to a gene: 9. CDR3 in DNA: TGTGCCAGCAGCGTACGTGCCCAAGCGGGAGGGGCAGATACGCAGTATTTT. It codes for CASSVRAQAGGADTQYF.

The chain employs TRBV6-6 and TRBJ1-1; D gene ambiguous. Germline V gene data show CDR1 as MNHNY and CDR2 as SVGAGI (reference sequence). The CDR3 is made up of 12 amino acids. V was pared by 4 bases and J by 10 bases, with 13 bases between. The CDR3 is CASSSSIVAAFF. DNA for the CDR3: TGTGCCAGCAGTTCATCTATCGTAGCAGCTTTCTTT.

The V and J genes are TRBV6-1 and TRBJ2-5, with 8 bases aligning to TRBD2. CDR3 length: 14 amino acids. Germline V gene data show CDR1 as MNHNS and CDR2 as SASEGT. V trimming: 7 bases; J trimming: 4 bases; junction bases outside the gene matches: 8. CDR3: CASTREGLGETQYF. In DNA form, the CDR3 reads TGTGCCAGCACTCGGGAGGGCCTTGGAGAGACCCAGTACTTC.

CDR3: CASSDRGLKAGGSTDTQYF. The CDR3, as DNA: TGCGCCAGCAGCGACAGGGGGCTTAAAGCGGGAGGGTCAACAGATACGCAGTATTTT. The chain uses TRBV5-1 and TRBJ2-3; D possibly uses TRBD1 or TRBD2 (10 bases each). Germline V gene data show CDR1 as SGHRS and CDR2 as YFSETQ. This CDR3 has 19 residues. The ends were cut back, 4 bases at V and 3 bases at J, with 27 bases in the middle.

The chain is built from TRBV29-1 and TRBJ1-1; D is possibly TRBD1 (5 bases). The CDR3 is 11 residues long. In germline, CDR1 is SQVTM, CDR2 ANQGSEA. Trimming took off 8 bases at V and 6 bases at J, with 13 bases between the two ends. In nucleotides, the CDR3 is TGCAGCACGGGAGGGGCGGCTGAAGCTTTCTTT. Translated: CSTGGAAEAFF.